The 21 T cell receptor beta chains presented below share a single source sample, sequenced in a study of blood T cells in healthy people across ages. A second roughly 6 to 12 cycle PCR used barcoded and J-beta primers. One entry per CDR3 protein results from TCRdb running MiXCR on the 5' RACE reads. The table has around 520,000 distinct CDR3 sequences, approximately 26% seen once; the top ten hold approximately 3.7%. This sample also appeared in a second study, on T cells of mothers and their children.

The sequencing sample was made of blood. The receptors here all came from a boy between 2 and 10 years old in good health.

This chain links TRBV20-1 with TRBJ2-3; D is perhaps TRBD1 (6 bases). The germline V gene has CDR1 DFQATT and CDR2 SNEGSKA (reference sequence). The V and J ends lost 5 bases and 7 bases respectively, with 19 bases between them. This CDR3 spans 14 amino acids. The CDR3, as DNA: TGCAGTGCTCTTACAACCACAGGGCCAAATACGCAGTATTTT. It codes for CSALTTTGPNTQYF.

The CDR3, as DNA: TGTGCCAGCAGCAAACCCGGACAGAACTATGGCTACACCTTC. Amino acids: CASSKPGQNYGYTF. The chain is built from TRBV11-2 and TRBJ1-2; D is perhaps TRBD1 (6 bases). Germline CDR1 and CDR2: SGHAT and FQNNGV. Trimming took off 5 bases at V and 2 bases at J, with 12 bases between the two ends. The CDR3 sequence is 14 residues long.

This clonotype was detected a few times. The chain has TRBV12-3 or TRBV12-4 and TRBJ1-1; possible D gene TRBD1, 5 bases. The CDR3 totals 13 residues. V shed 4 bases and J shed 0 bases, with 6 bases lying between them. The CDR3 DNA reads TGTGCCAGCAGTTCACAGGTGAACACTGAAGCTTTCTTT. Translated, it gives CASSSQVNTEAFF.

This chain links TRBV7-2 with TRBJ2-3; the match to TRBD2 covers 12 bases. Germline CDR1 reads SGHTA; CDR2 reads FQGNSA. This CDR3 region has 16 residues. V lost 5 bases and J lost 6; bases outside the gene matches: 9. The CDR3 region is CASSEEGLAGQDTQYF. The CDR3 nucleotides read TGTGCCAGCAGCGAAGAGGGACTAGCGGGCCAGGATACGCAGTATTTT.

V usage is TRBV12-3 or TRBV12-4 and J usage is TRBJ2-5; 9 positions agree with TRBD2. Trimming at V came to 3 bases and at J to 5 bases, leaving 10 bases not matched to a gene. This CDR3 is built from 16 residues. The CDR3 sequence is CASSFQAGGPGETQYF. In nucleotides, the CDR3 is TGTGCCAGCAGTTTCCAGGCGGGGGGGCCGGGTGAGACCCAGTACTTC.

The chain's CDR3 is CASSQDGGRLAAYEQYF. In DNA form, the CDR3 reads TGCGCCAGCAGCCAAGATGGCGGGCGGCTAGCCGCCTACGAGCAGTACTTC. This chain joins TRBV4-1 and TRBJ2-7; D is perhaps TRBD2 (5 bases). The CDR3 spans 17 residues. Per the germline V gene, CDR1 is MGHRA and CDR2 is YSYEKL. Deletions cut 0 bases from V and 2 bases from J, with 17 bases between.

This clonotype was picked up a small number of times. The chain joins TRBV9 to TRBJ2-1; D possibly corresponds to TRBD1 (5 bases). CDR1 and CDR2 from the germline V gene are SGDLS and YYNGEE. The CDR3 is made up of 12 amino acids. The V end lost 7 bases, the J end lost 7 bases, and 12 bases lay between the germline ends. In nucleotides, the CDR3 is TGTGCCAGCCTCACAGGTCGGAATGAGCAGTTCTTC. Encoded protein: CASLTGRNEQFF.

CDR3 nucleotides: TGTGCCAGCCAACGTGACAGAAACGCCTACGAGCAGTACTTC. Translated: CASQRDRNAYEQYF. This chain links TRBV5-4 with TRBJ2-5, with D possibly TRBD1 on 5 matching bases. The DNA end is a closer match to TRBJ2-7, so the J assignment may be wrong. This CDR3 comprises 14 residues. CDR1 is SGHNT and CDR2 is YYREEE in the germline V gene (reference sequence).

This chain links TRBV2 with TRBJ2-7; 7 bases align to TRBD1. With V trimmed by 6 bases and J by 0 bases, 2 bases remained unmatched. Germline CDR1 and CDR2: SNHLY and FYNNEI. The CDR3 consists of 13 residues. Here the CDR3 DNA reads TGTGCCAGCAGATGGGACAGCTCCTACGAGCAGTACTTC. It is translated as CASRWDSSYEQYF.

J is TRBJ1-4 and V is TRBV7-9; the match to TRBD1 covers 9 bases. Germline V gene sequence: CDR1 SEHNR, CDR2 FQNEAQ (reference sequence). V was clipped by 3 bases and J by 7 bases; unmatched bases: 9. This CDR3 is 16 amino acids long. As DNA, the CDR3 is TGTGCCAGCAGCTTCGGGAAGGACAGGGGTTTTGAAAAACTGTTTTTT. It translates to CASSFGKDRGFEKLFF.

The rearrangement links TRBV6-4 to TRBJ2-1, with 10 nucleotides matching TRBD2. The junction had 4 bases not matched to a gene; V was cut back by 2 bases and J by 9 bases. The CDR3 contains 14 residues. Germline V CDR1 and CDR2: MRHNA, SNTAGT. CDR3 protein: CASSDGVAGGEQFF. For the CDR3, the DNA is TGTGCCAGCAGTGACGGTGTAGCGGGAGGTGAGCAGTTCTTC.

This clonotype was counted once. The chain links TRBV6-2 or TRBV6-3 to TRBJ2-4; the D gene could be TRBD1 or TRBD2 (6 bases each). The CDR3 consists of 17 residues. From germline, CDR1 is MNHEY and CDR2 SVGEGT. V gave up 5 bases and J gave up 2 bases, with 19 bases separating them. CDR3 nucleotides: TGTGCCAGCAGTCGGCCTGCCGGGGGCAGTACCAAAAACATTCAGTACTTC. Its translation is CASSRPAGGSTKNIQYF.

J is TRBJ1-6 and V is TRBV5-5, with TRBD1 identical over 8 bases. Germline CDR1 SGHKS, CDR2 YYEKEE (reference sequence). CDR3 length: 16 amino acids. V lost 0 bases and J lost 7; bases outside the gene matches: 6. CDR3 nucleotide sequence: TGTGCCAGCAGCTTGGGAGGACAGGGTGTCAATTCACCCCTCCACTTT. It is translated as CASSLGGQGVNSPLHF.

The CDR3 protein is CAWSPGRLPQETQYF. CDR3 bases: TGTGCCTGGAGCCCTGGTAGGCTCCCCCAAGAGACCCAGTACTTC. The rearrangement joins TRBV30 to TRBJ2-5; no reliable D call. This CDR3 is built from 15 residues. The V end lost 3 bases, the J end lost 1 base, and 15 bases lay between the germline ends. Germline assignment: CDR1 GTSNPN and CDR2 SVGIG (reference sequence).

The rearrangement uses TRBV27 and TRBJ2-7, with D possibly being TRBD2 (6 bases). CDR1 MNHEY and CDR2 SMNVEV come from the germline V gene (reference sequence). CDR3 length equals 13 residues. V gave up 8 bases and J gave up 2 bases, with 13 bases separating them. CDR3 nucleotides: TGTGCCAGCGGGGGGATAGGCCCCTACGAGCAGTACTTC. Residues: CASGGIGPYEQYF.

The chain links TRBV27 to TRBJ1-2; maybe TRBD1 (5 bases). The CDR3 covers 19 residues. V lost 7 bases and J lost 5, with 32 bases in between. Germline V CDR1 and CDR2: MNHEY, SMNVEV (reference sequence). CDR3 loop: CASNLHGVRDGEFGYGYTF. The CDR3 coding sequence is TGTGCCAGCAACCTCCACGGGGTTCGGGACGGAGAGTTCGGTTATGGCTACACCTTC.

The CDR3 sequence is CASSQPTGVGEKLFF. CDR3 bases: TGTGCCAGCAGCCAACCAACAGGGGTGGGCGAAAAACTGTTTTTT. This rearrangement joins TRBV4-2 to TRBJ1-4; 7 positions match TRBD1. The V segment lost 2 bases and the J segment 8 bases; nucleotides outside the gene matches: 8. The CDR3 is made up of 15 amino acids. Germline CDR1 LGHNA, CDR2 YNFKEQ.

Only a few counts were recorded for this clonotype. V is TRBV20-1 and J is TRBJ2-3, with D perhaps matching TRBD1 (6 bases). V was clipped by 5 bases and J by 2 bases, with 11 bases between them. Germline values: CDR1 DFQATT, CDR2 SNEGSKA (reference sequence). The CDR3 has 13 residues. The CDR3 region has the DNA TGCAGTGCTGTGGACAGTCCCACAGATACGCAGTATTTT. Residues: CSAVDSPTDTQYF.

CDR3 region: CSARWQGADEQFF. As DNA, the CDR3 is TGCAGTGCTAGATGGCAGGGGGCCGATGAGCAGTTCTTC. J is TRBJ2-1 and V is TRBV20-1, with 8 bases aligning to TRBD1. CDR3 length: 13 residues. J was trimmed by 8 bases and V by 2 bases; bases with no gene match: 5. Germline assignment: CDR1 DFQATT and CDR2 SNEGSKA (reference sequence).

The rearrangement uses TRBV28 and TRBJ1-6, with D uncertain. Trimming took 3 bases from V and 5 from J, leaving 17 bases between them. Germline loops: CDR1 MDHEN, CDR2 SYDVKM. The CDR3 covers 17 residues. This CDR3 reads CASSFRLDRRNNSPLHF. Here the CDR3 DNA reads TGTGCCAGCAGTTTTCGGTTGGACCGGAGAAATAATTCACCCCTCCACTTT.

This clonotype was seen more than once but under ten times. V gene TRBV7-4 combines with J gene TRBJ2-5; TRBD2 agrees at 8 bases. The V gene end was trimmed by 5 bases and the J gene end by 5 bases; junction bases not matched to a gene: 7. The CDR3 covers 14 residues. Germline V gene lookup returns CDR1 SGHVT and CDR2 SQSDAQ. CDR3 residues: CASSPRAGEETQYF. CDR3 DNA: TGTGCCAGCAGCCCGAGAGCGGGGGAGGAGACCCAGTACTTC.